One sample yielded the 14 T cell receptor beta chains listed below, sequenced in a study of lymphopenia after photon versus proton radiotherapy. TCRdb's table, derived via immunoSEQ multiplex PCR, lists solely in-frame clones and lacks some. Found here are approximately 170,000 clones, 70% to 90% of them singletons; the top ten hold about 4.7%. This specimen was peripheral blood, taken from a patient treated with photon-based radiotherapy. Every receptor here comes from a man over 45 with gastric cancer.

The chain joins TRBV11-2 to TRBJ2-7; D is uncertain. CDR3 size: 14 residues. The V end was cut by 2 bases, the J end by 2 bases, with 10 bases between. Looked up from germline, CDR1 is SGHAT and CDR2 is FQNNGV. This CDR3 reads CASSLLGRPYEQYF. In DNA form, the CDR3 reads TGTGCCAGCAGCTTACTAGGGCGACCCTACGAGCAGTACTTC.

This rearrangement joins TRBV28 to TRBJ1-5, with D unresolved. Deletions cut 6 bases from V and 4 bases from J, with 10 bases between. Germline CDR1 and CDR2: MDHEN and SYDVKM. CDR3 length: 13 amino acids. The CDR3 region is CASRQVRNQPQHF. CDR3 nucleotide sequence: TGTGCCAGCAGGCAGGTTCGGAATCAGCCCCAGCATTTT.

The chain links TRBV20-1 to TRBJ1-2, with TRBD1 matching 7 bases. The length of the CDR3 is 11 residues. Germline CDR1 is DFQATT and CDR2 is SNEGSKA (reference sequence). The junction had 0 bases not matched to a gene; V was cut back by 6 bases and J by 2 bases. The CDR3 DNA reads TGCAGTGCGGGACAGAACTATGGCTACACCTTC. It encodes CSAGQNYGYTF.

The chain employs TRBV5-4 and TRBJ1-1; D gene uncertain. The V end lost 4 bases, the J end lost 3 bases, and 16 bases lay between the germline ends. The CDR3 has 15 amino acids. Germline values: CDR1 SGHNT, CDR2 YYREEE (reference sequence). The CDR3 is CASSPTPRWDTEAFF. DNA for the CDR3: TGTGCCAGCAGCCCAACCCCACGTTGGGACACTGAAGCTTTCTTT.

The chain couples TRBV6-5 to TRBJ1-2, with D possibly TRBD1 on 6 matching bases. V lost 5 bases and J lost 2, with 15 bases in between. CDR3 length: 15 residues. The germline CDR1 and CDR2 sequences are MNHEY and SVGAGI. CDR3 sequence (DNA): TGTGCCAGCAGTAAAACTTCGGGGGGCAACTATGGCTACACCTTC. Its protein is CASSKTSGGNYGYTF.

CDR3 residues: CASSQGVSEAFF. CDR3 bases: TGCGCCAGCAGCCAAGGGGTCTCTGAAGCTTTCTTT. V usage is TRBV4-1 and J usage is TRBJ1-1; no clear D gene. Germline CDR1 reads MGHRA; CDR2 reads YSYEKL. The V end lost 1 base, the J end lost 6 bases, and 6 bases lay between the germline ends. The CDR3 totals 12 residues.

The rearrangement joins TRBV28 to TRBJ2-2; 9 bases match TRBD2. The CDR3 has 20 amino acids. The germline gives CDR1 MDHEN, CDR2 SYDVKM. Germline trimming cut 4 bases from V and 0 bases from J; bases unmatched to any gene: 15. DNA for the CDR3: TGTGCCAGCAGTTGGTGGGAGACTAGCGGAGCCTTCGCGAACACCGGGGAGCTGTTTTTT. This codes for CASSWWETSGAFANTGELFF.

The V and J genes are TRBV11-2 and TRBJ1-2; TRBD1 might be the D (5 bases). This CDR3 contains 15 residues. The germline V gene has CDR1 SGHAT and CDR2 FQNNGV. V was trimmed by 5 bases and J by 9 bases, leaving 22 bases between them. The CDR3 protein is CASSLSGSGGVSYTF. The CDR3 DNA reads TGTGCCAGCAGCCTATCCGGTTCCGGGGGAGTCAGCTACACCTTC.

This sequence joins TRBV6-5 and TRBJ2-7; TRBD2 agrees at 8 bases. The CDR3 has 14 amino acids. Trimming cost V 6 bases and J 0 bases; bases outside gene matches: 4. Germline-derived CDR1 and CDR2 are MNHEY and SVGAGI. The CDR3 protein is CASSRGGVSYEQYF. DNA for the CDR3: TGTGCCAGCAGCCGGGGGGGAGTCTCCTACGAGCAGTACTTC.

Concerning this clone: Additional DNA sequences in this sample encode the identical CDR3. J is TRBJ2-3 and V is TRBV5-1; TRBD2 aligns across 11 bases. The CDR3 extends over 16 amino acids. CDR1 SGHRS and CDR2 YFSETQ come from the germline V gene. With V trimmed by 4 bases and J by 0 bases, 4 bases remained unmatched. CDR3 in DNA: TGCGCCAGCAGCGCGGGACTAGCGGCTAGCACAGATACGCAGTATTTT. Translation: CASSAGLAASTDTQYF.

CDR3 protein: CASSPYRQGYSNQPQHF. The CDR3 DNA sequence: TGTGCCAGCAGCCCGTACCGACAGGGGTATAGCAATCAGCCCCAGCATTTT. The rearrangement uses TRBV7-8 and TRBJ1-5, with 8 bases aligning to TRBD1. V dropped 5 bases and J dropped 0; count of bases not matched to a gene: 9. Germline values: CDR1 SGHVS, CDR2 FQNEAQ. The CDR3 is 17 residues long.

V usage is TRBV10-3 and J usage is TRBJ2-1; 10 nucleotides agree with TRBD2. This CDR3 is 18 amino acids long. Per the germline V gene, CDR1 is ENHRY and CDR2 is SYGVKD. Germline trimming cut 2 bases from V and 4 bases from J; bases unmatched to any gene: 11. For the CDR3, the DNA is TGTGCCATCAGTGAGACGAGGAGCGGGAGGGCCTCATACAATGAGCAGTTCTTC. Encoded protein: CAISETRSGRASYNEQFF.

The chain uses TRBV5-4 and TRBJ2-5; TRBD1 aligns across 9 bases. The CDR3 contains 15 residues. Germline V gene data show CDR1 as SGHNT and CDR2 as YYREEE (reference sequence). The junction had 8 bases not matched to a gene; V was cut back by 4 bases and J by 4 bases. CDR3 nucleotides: TGTGCCAGCAGCGGAGCCGGGACAGGGCGAGAGACCCAGTACTTC. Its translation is CASSGAGTGRETQYF. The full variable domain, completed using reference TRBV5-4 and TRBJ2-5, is ETGVTQSPTHLIKTRGQQVTLRCSSQSGHNTVSWYQQALGQGPQFIFQYYREEENGRGNFPPRFSGLQFPNYSSELNVNALELDDSALYLCASSGAGTGRETQYFGPGTRLLVL.

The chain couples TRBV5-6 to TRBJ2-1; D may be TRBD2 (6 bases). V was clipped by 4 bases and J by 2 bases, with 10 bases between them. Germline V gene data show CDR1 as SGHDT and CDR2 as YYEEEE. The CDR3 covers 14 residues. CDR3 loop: CASSARETYNEQFF. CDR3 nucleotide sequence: TGTGCCAGCAGCGCCCGGGAGACCTACAATGAGCAGTTCTTC.